The T cell receptor beta chain described here comes from a study of T cell changes during pregnancy in multiple sclerosis. The V end lost 0 bases, the J end lost 0 bases, and 11 bases lay between the germline ends. Looked up from germline, CDR1 is LGHNA and CDR2 is YNFKEQ. The CDR3 is 16 amino acids. Generated by immunoSEQ multiplex PCR, the TCRdb table keeps only in-frame clones and is missing some. The table records 50,000 or so clones, roughly 90% of them present only once. The sequence was collected from a female donor with multiple sclerosis, enrolled in a pregnancy study. This chain links TRBV4-2 with TRBJ1-1; D is undetermined. The sample consisted of CD4+ T cells from peripheral blood mononuclear cells, taken after pregnancy. CDR3 amino acids: CASSQDYFRMNTEAFF. The CDR3, as DNA: TGTGCCAGCAGCCAAGACTATTTTCGAATGAACACTGAAGCTTTCTTT.